This passage covers 21 T cell receptor beta chains from one sample sequenced in a study of blood T cell repertoires in COVID-19. Measured with immunoSEQ multiplex PCR; TCRdb has only the in-frame clones, and not every one. Among 250,000 to 300,000 clones listed, 70% to 90% were seen once. Specimen: peripheral blood. The receptors were sampled from a woman aged 70-85 years with acute or convalescent COVID-19.

This clone was counted only a few times. The V call is TRBV3-1 (or the pseudogene TRBV3-2), the J call TRBJ1-2; D perhaps matches TRBD1 (5 bases). With 1 base removed from V and 7 bases from J, the gap between germline ends came to 13 bases. Per the germline V gene, CDR1 is LGHDT and CDR2 is YNNKEL (reference sequence). The CDR3 length is 14 residues. The DNA for the CDR3 is TGTGCCAGCAGCCAAGGAAGAGGGAGGGGTGGCTACACCTTC. It translates to CASSQGRGRGGYTF.

V and J are TRBV7-6 and TRBJ1-4; possibly TRBD1 for D (6 bases). Per germline, CDR1 SGHVS and CDR2 FNYEAQ. This CDR3 spans 16 amino acids. Deletions cut 3 bases from V and 0 bases from J, with 11 bases between. The CDR3 DNA reads TGTGCCAGCAGCTTGTCCGGGACATCAACTAATGAAAAACTGTTTTTT. This sequence encodes CASSLSGTSTNEKLFF.

The table lists this clone with a count of one. This chain uses TRBV21-1 with TRBJ1-3; the table gives TRBD1 as D, unverified against the DNA. TRBV21-1 counts as a pseudogene. The CDR3 length is 16 residues. Here the CDR3 reads CASSKARKGAGNTIYF. The CDR3 bases are TGTGCCAGCAGCAAAGCACGTAAGGGGGCGGGAAACACCATATATTTT.

This sequence joins TRBV5-6 and TRBJ1-1; 8 bases match TRBD1. Germline V gene lookup returns CDR1 SGHDT and CDR2 YYEEEE. The CDR3 extends over 15 amino acids. The junction had 10 bases not matched to a gene; V was cut back by 4 bases and J by 5 bases. Here the CDR3 reads CASSVTPGGATEAFF. The DNA for the CDR3 is TGTGCCAGCAGCGTGACTCCAGGGGGCGCGACTGAAGCTTTCTTT. The full variable domain, with the rest looked up from reference TRBV5-6 and TRBJ1-1, is DAGVTQSPTHLIKTRGQQVTLRCSPKSGHDTVSWYQQALGQGPQFIFQYYEEEERQRGNFPDRFSGHQFPNYSSELNVNALLLGDSALYLCASSVTPGGATEAFFGQGTRLTVV.

V is TRBV24-1 and J is TRBJ1-2; possibly TRBD1 for D (5 bases). The CDR3 contains 13 residues. The V and J ends lost 8 bases and 7 bases respectively, with 16 bases between them. Germline V CDR1 and CDR2: KGHDR, SFDVKD. Written as DNA, the CDR3 is TGTGCCACCAACCGCGCAGGGTTTAGTGGCTACACCTTC. This sequence encodes CATNRAGFSGYTF.

The V and J genes are TRBV19 and TRBJ1-4; tentatively, D is TRBD1 (5 bases). The CDR3 consists of 15 residues. Per germline, CDR1 LNHDA and CDR2 SQIVND (reference sequence). V lost 3 bases, J lost 7 bases, and 15 bases lay in between. The CDR3 nucleotides read TGTGCCAGTAGTATTGGGCCAAGGGGCGGTGAAAAACTGTTTTTT. As protein: CASSIGPRGGEKLFF.

The chain has TRBV19 and TRBJ1-6, with D perhaps TRBD1 (6 bases). Germline-derived CDR1 and CDR2 are LNHDA and SQIVND (reference sequence). CDR3 size: 13 residues. V was cut by 3 bases and J by 13 bases, with 13 bases left in between. In DNA, the CDR3 is TGTGCCAGTAGTATTCCAGGGGAGGGCCCCCTCCACTTT. Residues: CASSIPGEGPLHF.

The chain couples TRBV11-2 to TRBJ1-2; D might be TRBD1 (5 bases). The CDR3 runs 15 residues. V was cut by 5 bases and J by 2 bases, with 15 bases left in between. Germline CDR1 and CDR2: SGHAT and FQNNGV. CDR3 protein: CASSVTAQGNYGYTF. CDR3 nucleotide sequence: TGTGCCAGCAGCGTAACCGCTCAGGGAAACTATGGCTACACCTTC.

The V call is TRBV5-5, the J call TRBJ1-1; 8 nucleotides agree with TRBD1. This CDR3 has 16 amino acids. With V trimmed by 3 bases and J by 4 bases, 11 bases remained unmatched. Germline V gives CDR1 SGHKS, CDR2 YYEKEE (reference sequence). CDR3 DNA sequence: TGTGCCAGCAGCTCCTCCCAGGGGGCATGGGGCACTGAAGCTTTCTTT. Translating it yields CASSSSQGAWGTEAFF.

The V and J genes are TRBV6-1 and TRBJ2-7, with 8 bases identical to TRBD1. There are 14 residues in the CDR3. CDR1 MNHNS and CDR2 SASEGT come from the germline V gene. Trimming cost V 3 bases and J 3 bases; bases outside gene matches: 4. The CDR3 DNA is TGTGCCAGCAGTGATCGGACAGGGCGCTACGAGCAGTACTTC. Protein: CASSDRTGRYEQYF.

This clone has only one observation. The rearrangement joins TRBV6-5 to TRBJ1-1; D is uncertain. Trimming cost V 6 bases and J 6 bases, with 11 bases left between them. CDR1 and CDR2 (germline): MNHEY, SVGAGI. CDR3 length: 12 residues. The CDR3: CASRSPIPEAFF. DNA for the CDR3: TGTGCCAGCAGAAGCCCGATCCCTGAAGCTTTCTTT.

This clone was seen more than once but under ten times. Other nucleotide sequences from this sample produce the same CDR3. The chain carries TRBV6-1 and TRBJ1-2; no clear D gene. CDR1 and CDR2 from the germline V gene are MNHNS and SASEGT. CDR3 length: 12 amino acids. V was pared by 3 bases and J by 4 bases, with 6 bases between. CDR3 region: CASSDRGYGYTF. DNA for the CDR3: TGTGCCAGCAGTGACCGAGGCTATGGCTACACCTTC.

The chain uses TRBV2 and TRBJ2-1, with 13 bases lining up with TRBD2. The ends lost 5 bases at V and 10 bases at J; junction bases unmatched: 8. Germline CDR1 is SNHLY and CDR2 is FYNNEI. CDR3 length: 15 amino acids. The CDR3 spells CASSTTSGGSEEQFF. The CDR3 DNA reads TGTGCCAGCAGTACGACTAGCGGGGGGTCCGAGGAGCAGTTCTTC.

This clone has only a few counts. The V gene is TRBV2, the J gene TRBJ2-2, with 9 bases lining up with TRBD2. The V gene's germline CDR1 is SNHLY and CDR2 FYNNEI. V dropped 4 bases and J dropped 6; count of bases not matched to a gene: 9. The CDR3 runs 16 residues. The CDR3 here is CASSVGSAGGPGELFF. The CDR3 coding sequence is TGTGCCAGCAGTGTCGGCTCGGCGGGGGGGCCCGGGGAGCTGTTTTTT.

The chain carries TRBV9 and TRBJ1-1; 9 nucleotides align to TRBD1. CDR1 and CDR2 from the germline V gene are SGDLS and YYNGEE. This CDR3 is 15 amino acids long. The V and J ends lost 3 bases and 6 bases, in that order; junction bases with no gene match: 9. DNA for the CDR3: TGTGCCAGCAGCGGGTCTTACAGGGGGCAGGCTGAAGCTTTCTTT. Translated: CASSGSYRGQAEAFF.

The chain carries TRBV24-1 and TRBJ2-2; tentatively, D is TRBD1 (5 bases). The V gene's germline CDR1 is KGHDR and CDR2 SFDVKD. The CDR3 contains 15 residues. The V gene lost 1 base and the J gene lost 6 bases, with 11 bases spanning the gap. The CDR3 here is CATSDFKAGSGELFF. In nucleotides, the CDR3 is TGTGCCACCAGTGATTTTAAGGCAGGGTCCGGGGAGCTGTTTTTT.

On this clone: The germline gene is not matched at one end of the junction; a read error may be the cause. The chain uses TRBV12-3 or TRBV12-4 and TRBJ2-2; possible D gene TRBD2, 6 bases. This CDR3 contains 12 residues. The CDR3 DNA sequence: TGTGCCAGCAGCTCCCCCCGGAGGGATCTGTTTTTT. Its protein is CASSSPRRDLFF.

This chain links TRBV6-5 with TRBJ2-3; possibly TRBD2 for D (7 bases). Deletions cut 7 bases from V and 6 bases from J, with 20 bases between. This CDR3 has 15 amino acids. Germline V gene lookup returns CDR1 MNHEY and CDR2 SVGAGI. DNA for the CDR3: TGTGCCAGCATCCGACTAGGGGGGGGATCCGATACGCAGTATTTT. Translating gives CASIRLGGGSDTQYF.

The rearrangement joins TRBV30 to TRBJ1-3; D may be TRBD1 (6 bases). CDR3 length equals 17 residues. From germline, CDR1 is GTSNPN and CDR2 SVGIG (reference sequence). Trimming removed 2 bases at V and 0 bases at J, with 17 bases between. CDR3 sequence: CAWSPGTTVPSGNTIYF. CDR3 in DNA: TGTGCCTGGAGTCCTGGGACAACAGTACCCTCTGGAAACACCATATATTTT. Full variable domain (remainder filled in from reference TRBV30 and TRBJ1-3): SQTIHQWPATLVQPVGSPLSLECTVEGTSNPNLYWYRQAAGRGLQLLFYSVGIGQISSEVPQNLSASRPQDRQFILSSKKLLLSDSGFYLCAWSPGTTVPSGNTIYFGEGSWLTVV.

The chain employs TRBV27 and TRBJ2-1; D perhaps matches TRBD2 (6 bases). The length of the CDR3 is 11 residues. Looked up from germline, CDR1 is MNHEY and CDR2 is SMNVEV (reference sequence). V shed 10 bases and J shed 5 bases, with 9 bases lying between them. CDR3 DNA sequence: TGTGCCACCACGGGGGACAATGAGCAGTTCTTC. Its translation is CATTGDNEQFF.

The chain recombines TRBV10-3 with TRBJ2-2; TRBD1 matches at 7 bases. Germline V lookup: CDR1 ENHRY, CDR2 SYGVKD. There are 13 residues in the CDR3. V was clipped by 8 bases and J by 5 bases; unmatched bases: 5. This CDR3 is CAIQTGDTGELFF. CDR3 DNA sequence: TGTGCCATCCAAACAGGGGATACCGGGGAGCTGTTTTTT.